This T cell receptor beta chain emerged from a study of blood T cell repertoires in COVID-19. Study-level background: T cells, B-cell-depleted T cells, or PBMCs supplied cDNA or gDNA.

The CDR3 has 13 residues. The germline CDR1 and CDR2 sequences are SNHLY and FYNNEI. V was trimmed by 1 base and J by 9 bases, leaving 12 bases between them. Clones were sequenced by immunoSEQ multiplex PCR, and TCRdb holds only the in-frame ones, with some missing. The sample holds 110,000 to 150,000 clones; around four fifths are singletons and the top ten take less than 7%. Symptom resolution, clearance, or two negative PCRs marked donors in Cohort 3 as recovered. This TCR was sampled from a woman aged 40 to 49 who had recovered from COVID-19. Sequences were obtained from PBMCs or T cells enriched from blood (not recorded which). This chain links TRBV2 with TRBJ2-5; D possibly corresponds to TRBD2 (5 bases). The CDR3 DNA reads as TGTGCCAGCAGTGAAGAGCTCCGGCGGGCCCAGTACTTC. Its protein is CASSEELRRAQYF. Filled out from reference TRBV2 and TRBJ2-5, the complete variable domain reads EPEVTQTPSHQVTQMGQEVILRCVPISNHLYFYWYRQILGQKVEFLVSFYNNEISEKSEIFDDQFSVERPDGSNFTLKIRSTKLEDSAMYFCASSEELRRAQYFGPGTRLLVL.